The 21 T cell receptor beta chains listed next were all sequenced from one sample in a study of CD8+ T cells in alopecia areata. CD25+CD127- cells were sorted from CD4+ cells in four to six patients. Sequencing templates came from extracted RNA that was reverse transcribed into cDNA. The data were produced by immunoSEQ multiplex PCR, yet TCRdb's version contains in-frame clones alone and is incomplete. The sample consists of 8,000 or so clones, less than 85% of them appearing once. The sequencing input was CD4+ Tregs sorted from blood. Receptors were obtained from a human donor with alopecia areata.

This rearrangement joins TRBV4-2 to TRBJ1-2, with D possibly being TRBD1 (6 bases). CDR1 LGHNA and CDR2 YNFKEQ come from the germline V gene. Trimming removed 1 base from V and 4 bases from J, with 10 bases in between. The CDR3 is 14 amino acids. CDR3 loop: CASSQVGGGYGYTF. The CDR3 nucleotides are TGTGCCAGCAGCCAAGTGGGGGGCGGCTATGGCTACACCTTC.

V and J are TRBV7-9 and TRBJ2-1; D may correspond to TRBD1 or TRBD2 (7 bases each). The CDR3 is made up of 19 amino acids. V lost 3 bases, J lost 3 bases, and 24 bases lay in between. The germline CDR1 and CDR2 sequences are SEHNR and FQNEAQ (reference sequence). CDR3: CASSLRGGQHDFFYNEQFF. CDR3 bases: TGTGCCAGCAGCTTGAGGGGGGGACAGCACGACTTTTTCTACAATGAGCAGTTCTTC.

V and J are TRBV7-2 and TRBJ1-3, with 9 bases fitting TRBD1. Trimming cost V 4 bases and J 11 bases; bases outside gene matches: 9. The CDR3 runs 14 residues. Germline CDR1 and CDR2: SGHTA and FQGNSA. CDR3 region: CASSSTPQGAAIYF. The CDR3 DNA is TGTGCCAGCAGCTCAACTCCACAGGGGGCAGCCATATATTTT.

The chain recombines TRBV28 with TRBJ2-5; possibly TRBD2 for D (6 bases). The last part of the DNA fits TRBJ2-7 better; the J call may be wrong. CDR3 length equals 14 residues. CDR1 and CDR2 (germline): MDHEN, SYDVKM. CDR3 region: CASTPPTRVHEQYF. CDR3 DNA: TGTGCCAGCACCCCCCCGACTAGAGTCCACGAGCAGTACTTC.

V gene TRBV2 combines with J gene TRBJ2-3; D is perhaps TRBD2 (5 bases). Germline CDR1 is SNHLY and CDR2 is FYNNEI. Trimming left V 8 bases short and J 5 bases short, with 17 bases between. This CDR3 has 14 amino acids. CDR3 region: CASLLRTGRDTQYF. The CDR3 bases are TGTGCCAGCTTGCTTCGGACTGGCAGAGATACGCAGTATTTT.

The rearrangement links TRBV28 to TRBJ2-5; a weak D match, TRBD1 (6 bases). Looked up from germline, CDR1 is MDHEN and CDR2 is SYDVKM. Trimming cost V 3 bases and J 0 bases, with 11 bases left between them. The CDR3 runs 15 residues. The CDR3 coding sequence is TGTGCCAGCAGTTTCGGCGGACAGAACCAAGAGACCCAGTACTTC. Its translation: CASSFGGQNQETQYF.

The rearrangement links TRBV6-5 to TRBJ2-5, with D unclear. The CDR3 runs to 13 residues. The germline V gene has CDR1 MNHEY and CDR2 SVGAGI. V lost 8 bases to trimming and J lost 10 bases, with 20 bases between them. Here the CDR3 reads CASGPTRISFQYF. The CDR3 coding sequence is TGTGCCAGCGGCCCCACCAGGATAAGCTTCCAGTACTTC.

To note about this clone: Other nucleotide sequences from this sample produce the same CDR3. The rearrangement links TRBV5-1 to TRBJ2-1; tentatively, D is TRBD1 (6 bases). This CDR3 is built from 15 residues. Germline assignment: CDR1 SGHRS and CDR2 YFSETQ. Trimming took 3 bases from V and 6 from J, leaving 16 bases between them. CDR3 in DNA: TGCGCCAGCAGCTATCCGGGCCAGGGGTTCAATGAGCAGTTCTTC. It translates to CASSYPGQGFNEQFF.

The CDR3, as DNA: TGTGCCAGCAGCCCCGGTTCAGGTGAAAAACTGTTTTTT. Translated, it gives CASSPGSGEKLFF. The chain recombines TRBV11-2 with TRBJ1-4, with no clear D. This CDR3 contains 13 residues. Germline CDR1 SGHAT, CDR2 FQNNGV. The V gene lost 5 bases and the J gene lost 7 bases, with 11 bases spanning the gap.

This clone was picked up a small number of times. CDR3 region: CASKGNGGAGETQYF. CDR3 in DNA: TGTGCCAGCAAGGGTAACGGGGGGGCGGGAGAGACCCAGTACTTC. This rearrangement joins TRBV6-6 to TRBJ2-5, with TRBD2 identical over 8 bases. The trim removed 7 bases at V and 4 bases at J, leaving 11 bases unmatched. Germline V gives CDR1 MNHNY, CDR2 SVGAGI (reference sequence). The CDR3 sequence is 15 residues long.

V gene TRBV5-1 combines with J gene TRBJ1-2, with TRBD1 as a possible D gene (5 bases). The CDR3 runs to 13 residues. V was pared by 4 bases and J by 2 bases, with 9 bases between. Germline CDR1 reads SGHRS; CDR2 reads YFSETQ. The CDR3 sequence: CASSPTENYGYTF. The CDR3 DNA is TGCGCCAGCAGCCCGACAGAGAACTATGGCTACACCTTC.

This chain uses TRBV4-2 with TRBJ2-5, with D possibly matching TRBD2 (5 bases). Germline V gene sequence: CDR1 LGHNA, CDR2 YNFKEQ. CDR3 size: 15 residues. V was pared by 0 bases and J by 1 base, with 9 bases between. DNA for the CDR3: TGTGCCAGCAGCCAAGACGGAGGAGTCCAAGAGACCCAGTACTTC. Translated, it gives CASSQDGGVQETQYF.

V gene TRBV9 combines with J gene TRBJ2-2, with no clear D. The ends were cut back, 3 bases at V and 7 bases at J, with 13 bases in the middle. The CDR3 is made up of 14 amino acids. The germline V gene has CDR1 SGDLS and CDR2 YYNGEE. CDR3: CASSGVTPGGELFF. The CDR3 region has the DNA TGTGCCAGCAGCGGTGTCACTCCCGGCGGGGAGCTGTTTTTT. The full variable domain, rest sourced from reference TRBV9 and TRBJ2-2, is DSGVTQTPKHLITATGQRVTLRCSPRSGDLSVYWYQQSLDQGLQFLIQYYNGEERAKGNILERFSAQQFPDLHSELNLSSLELGDSALYFCASSGVTPGGELFFGEGSRLTVL.

This sequence joins TRBV18 and TRBJ2-7; D is possibly TRBD2 (5 bases). CDR3 length: 15 amino acids. CDR1 KGHSH and CDR2 LQKENI come from the germline V gene. Trimming removed 2 bases from V and 2 bases from J, with 13 bases in between. In DNA, the CDR3 is TGTGCCAGCTCACCAGGTCTAGCAGCCACCTACGAGCAGTACTTC. It translates to CASSPGLAATYEQYF.

The V gene is TRBV30, the J gene TRBJ2-2; no reliable D call. The V end lost 4 bases, the J end lost 6 bases, and 21 bases lay between the germline ends. This CDR3 has 16 residues. CDR1 GTSNPN and CDR2 SVGIG come from the germline V gene (reference sequence). This CDR3 is CAWNNYLQLRAGELFF. CDR3 sequence (DNA): TGTGCCTGGAACAACTATTTACAGTTGCGAGCCGGGGAGCTGTTTTTT.

V and J are TRBV6-6 and TRBJ2-2; 8 bases line up with TRBD1. Looked up from germline, CDR1 is MNHNY and CDR2 is SVGAGI (reference sequence). There are 13 residues in the CDR3. With V trimmed by 8 bases and J by 6 bases, 5 bases remained unmatched. In nucleotides, the CDR3 is TGTGCCAGCGCCGACAGGGGCTCCGGGGAGCTGTTTTTT. This encodes CASADRGSGELFF.

The V and J genes are TRBV27 and TRBJ2-1; D perhaps matches TRBD2 (6 bases). V was pared by 4 bases and J by 2 bases, with 12 bases between. The CDR3 consists of 15 residues. Germline V lookup: CDR1 MNHEY, CDR2 SMNVEV (reference sequence). This CDR3 reads CASSSLATTYNEQFF. The CDR3 nucleotides are TGTGCCAGCAGTTCCCTAGCGACAACCTACAATGAGCAGTTCTTC.

This clone was counted once. This chain uses TRBV4-3 with TRBJ2-2; D is possibly TRBD1 (6 bases). Per germline, CDR1 LGHNA and CDR2 YSLEER. Trimming left V 4 bases short and J 6 bases short, with 24 bases between. The CDR3 loop spans 18 amino acids. This CDR3 is CASSPSFLVGTNPGELFF. The CDR3 DNA is TGCGCCAGCAGCCCAAGTTTTCTAGTGGGGACAAATCCCGGGGAGCTGTTTTTT.

This rearrangement joins TRBV2 to TRBJ1-5, with D perhaps matching TRBD1 (6 bases). Trimming left V 4 bases short and J 5 bases short, with 9 bases between. CDR1 is SNHLY, CDR2 FYNNEI, per germline. The CDR3 is made up of 13 amino acids. The CDR3 is CASSAGVDQPQHF. The DNA for the CDR3 is TGTGCCAGCAGTGCAGGGGTCGATCAGCCCCAGCATTTT.

This clone showed up just once. The junction and the germline gene differ at one end; a read error may be behind it. This same CDR3 is encoded by further DNA sequences in the sample. V usage is TRBV6-5 and J usage is TRBJ2-2, with D perhaps TRBD1 or TRBD2 (5 bases each). This CDR3 has 13 amino acids. Germline-derived CDR1 and CDR2 are MNHEY and SVGAGI. CDR3 protein: CASTGRATGELFF. Here the CDR3 DNA reads TGTGCCAGCACGGGCAGGGCCACCGGGGAGCTGTTTTTC.

The gene calls are TRBV6-6 and TRBJ1-1; D is unresolved. The CDR3 sequence is 13 residues long. Germline CDR1 MNHNY, CDR2 SVGAGI (reference sequence). V lost 3 bases to trimming and J lost 4 bases, with 9 bases between them. The CDR3 DNA reads as TGTGCCAGCAGTTATTGGGGTGGCACTGAAGCTTTCTTT. This translates into CASSYWGGTEAFF.